This T cell receptor beta chain was captured by sequencing in a study of T cell repertoires in cytomegalovirus infection. Study summary: The public TCR beta signatures pointed to both CMV infection and matching HLA type. Study findings and constraints: Summed frequency of shared TCR beta families picked out CMV carriers who also had the relevant HLA. The ex vivo response was dominated by HLA-C-restricted CMV-specific TCR beta clonotypes.

Concerning this clonotype itself: Antigen specificity is unknown.

Each CDR3 protein gets one entry after TCRdb re-called the reads with MiXCR. The sample yields 150,000 to 200,000 distinct CDR3 sequences, approximately 15% seen once. The germline V and J ends were trimmed by 1 base and 1 base, with 11 bases remaining between them. This CDR3 has 16 amino acids. From germline, CDR1 is DFQATT and CDR2 SNEGSKA (reference sequence). The TCR originated in a human donor in good health (CMV status not recorded). Some clones in this sample may be carry-over from other donors' samples. Sequenced sample: PBMCs. The chain is built from TRBV20-1 and TRBJ2-6, with D uncertain. CDR3 sequence: CSARGEGISGANVLTF. CDR3 in DNA: TGCAGTGCTAGAGGGGAAGGGATTTCTGGGGCCAACGTCCTGACTTTC.